The next 27 T cell receptor beta chains were all read from a single sample in a study of blood T cell repertoires in COVID-19. Sequencing was performed with immunoSEQ multiplex PCR; in TCRdb, only in-frame clones are kept and a portion is missing. The sample includes under 350,000 clones, around nine tenths of them seen just once. The sequencing input was peripheral blood. These receptors were collected from a woman aged 25 to 39 with COVID-19, enrolled during active disease.

The chain is built from TRBV7-2 and TRBJ1-4; TRBD1 is a possible D gene (5 bases). From germline, CDR1 is SGHTA and CDR2 FQGNSA. This CDR3 comprises 17 residues. Trimming took off 1 base at V and 7 bases at J, with 19 bases between the two ends. The CDR3 region is CASSLGAGGGGGEKLFF. The CDR3 nucleotides are TGTGCCAGCAGCTTAGGAGCCGGGGGGGGTGGCGGTGAAAAACTGTTTTTT.

On this clone itself: The same CDR3 arises from other DNA sequences in this sample as well. The chain carries TRBV14 and TRBJ2-3; D is unclear. V lost 8 bases and J lost 0, with 6 bases in between. Looked up from germline, CDR1 is SGHDN and CDR2 is FVKESK. The CDR3 is 12 amino acids. CDR3 sequence reads: CASSLSTDTQYF. The CDR3 DNA follows: TGTGCCAGCTCACTTAGCACAGATACGCAGTATTTT.

V and J are TRBV2 and TRBJ1-3, with D uncertain. V lost 8 bases, J lost 4 bases, and 9 bases lay in between. The CDR3 sequence is 12 residues long. CDR1 SNHLY and CDR2 FYNNEI come from the germline V gene. The chain's CDR3 is CASARLGNTIYF. The CDR3 DNA reads TGTGCCAGCGCGAGACTCGGAAACACCATATATTTT.

The J gene is TRBJ1-2, the V gene TRBV3-1 (or the pseudogene TRBV3-2); D is uncertain. The length of the CDR3 is 14 residues. Trimming took 0 bases from V and 3 from J, leaving 8 bases between them. Looked up from germline, CDR1 is LGHDT and CDR2 is YNNKEL (reference sequence). CDR3 loop: CASSQDLSYYGYTF. CDR3 DNA sequence: TGTGCCAGCAGCCAAGATTTATCCTACTATGGCTACACCTTC.

The V gene is TRBV20-1, the J gene TRBJ1-2, with D hard to call. CDR3 length equals 13 residues. The germline CDR1 and CDR2 sequences are DFQATT and SNEGSKA (reference sequence). V dropped 3 bases and J dropped 6 bases, with 14 bases sitting between them. The CDR3 loop is CSASFQRQNGYTF. The DNA for the CDR3 is TGCAGTGCTAGTTTTCAGCGTCAGAATGGCTACACCTTC.

There are a few counts of this clone. The chain carries TRBV5-6 and TRBJ2-3, with D perhaps matching TRBD1 (7 bases). Germline V gives CDR1 SGHDT, CDR2 YYEEEE. The CDR3 spans 15 residues. The V end was cut by 5 bases, the J end by 1 base, with 14 bases between. In DNA form, the CDR3 reads TGTGCCAGCAGGGATACAGGGGAGGGCACAGATACGCAGTATTTT. This translates into CASRDTGEGTDTQYF.

The CDR3 sequence: CASSLDPTKGSGVEQYF. The CDR3 nucleotides are TGTGCCAGCAGCTTAGACCCCACTAAAGGTAGTGGAGTAGAGCAGTACTTC. This chain connects TRBV11-2 to TRBJ2-7; D unresolved. The germline CDR1 and CDR2 sequences are SGHAT and FQNNGV. V lost 0 bases and J lost 7, with 22 bases in between. This CDR3 has 17 residues.

The chain links TRBV19 to TRBJ2-7; 7 positions agree with TRBD1. V gave up 6 bases and J gave up 7 bases; unmatched junction bases: 15. The length of the CDR3 is 15 residues. From germline, CDR1 is LNHDA and CDR2 SQIVND (reference sequence). The DNA for the CDR3 is TGTGCCAGTAGGGGGACCGGGACAGACCCTTTGGAGCAGTACTTC. This encodes CASRGTGTDPLEQYF.

The chain links TRBV7-2 to TRBJ2-2, with D unresolved. This CDR3 spans 11 amino acids. CDR1 is SGHTA, CDR2 FQGNSA, per germline. V shed 1 base and J shed 9 bases, with 3 bases lying between them. Here the CDR3 DNA reads TGTGCCAGCAGCTTAGACTGGGAGCTGTTTTTT. It yields the protein CASSLDWELFF.

The V and J genes are TRBV19 and TRBJ1-1; TRBD1 matches at 12 bases. V trimming: 7 bases; J trimming: 1 base; junction bases outside the gene matches: 10. The CDR3 sequence is 17 residues long. CDR1 and CDR2 from the germline V gene are LNHDA and SQIVND (reference sequence). This CDR3 reads CASIPRGQGASNTEAFF. The CDR3 DNA is TGTGCCAGTATCCCGAGGGGACAGGGGGCTTCGAACACTGAAGCTTTCTTT.

A few counts support this clone. The chain carries TRBV5-1 and TRBJ1-1; TRBD1 matches at 7 bases. The CDR3 totals 17 residues. CDR1 is SGHRS and CDR2 is YFSETQ in the germline V gene. V dropped 4 bases and J dropped 4; count of bases not matched to a gene: 16. CDR3 amino acids: CASSAGTVSQGVTEAFF. The CDR3 DNA reads as TGCGCCAGCAGCGCGGGGACAGTCTCCCAGGGGGTCACTGAAGCTTTCTTT.

This chain links TRBV6-5 with TRBJ1-1; D is uncertain. V shed 2 bases and J shed 3 bases, with 7 bases lying between them. The germline CDR1 and CDR2 sequences are MNHEY and SVGAGI. The CDR3 has 13 residues. This CDR3 reads CASSYNEDTEAFF. The CDR3 nucleotides read TGTGCCAGCAGTTACAATGAGGACACTGAAGCTTTCTTT.

The V call is TRBV14, the J call TRBJ2-1, with D possibly being TRBD2 (6 bases). CDR1 and CDR2 (germline): SGHDN, FVKESK. The CDR3 contains 14 residues. V was cut by 3 bases and J by 4 bases, with 10 bases left in between. Here the CDR3 reads CASSQSRGYNEQFF. In DNA form, the CDR3 reads TGTGCCAGCAGCCAGTCCCGGGGGTACAATGAGCAGTTCTTC.

This clone has a single count. The J gene is TRBJ1-5, the V gene TRBV9; the D is unclear. V was trimmed by 0 bases and J by 0 bases, leaving 7 bases between them. The CDR3 spans 15 residues. CDR1 SGDLS and CDR2 YYNGEE come from the germline V gene. CDR3 in amino acids: CASSVDADSNQPQHF. The CDR3 bases are TGTGCCAGCAGCGTAGATGCAGATAGCAATCAGCCCCAGCATTTT.

V gene TRBV2 combines with J gene TRBJ2-5; D is ambiguous. Germline loops: CDR1 SNHLY, CDR2 FYNNEI. There are 12 residues in the CDR3. V was clipped by 6 bases and J by 4 bases, with 9 bases between them. The CDR3 nucleotides are TGTGCCAGCAGCCAGGCCGGAGAGACCCAGTACTTC. This codes for CASSQAGETQYF.

The CDR3 DNA follows: TGTGCCAGCAGTCATGAGCTTTATAGCAATCAGCCCCAGCATTTT. Its protein product is CASSHELYSNQPQHF. The chain recombines TRBV28 with TRBJ1-5, with D unresolved. Looked up from germline, CDR1 is MDHEN and CDR2 is SYDVKM. The CDR3 is made up of 15 amino acids. V lost 5 bases, J lost 0 bases, and 11 bases lay in between.

The CDR3 sequence: CAISESEVNEQFF. CDR3 DNA sequence: TGTGCCATCAGTGAGTCGGAGGTAAATGAGCAGTTCTTC. V usage is TRBV10-3 and J usage is TRBJ2-1; a weak D match, TRBD2 (5 bases). Germline assignment: CDR1 ENHRY and CDR2 SYGVKD. This CDR3 has 13 amino acids. Trimming shortened V by 0 bases and J by 7 bases, and 7 bases separated the two germline ends.

This clone has only one observation. V usage is TRBV2 and J usage is TRBJ2-2, with 7 bases that match TRBD2. With V trimmed by 6 bases and J by 2 bases, 6 bases remained unmatched. Germline CDR1 SNHLY, CDR2 FYNNEI. The CDR3 contains 15 residues. DNA of the CDR3: TGTGCCAGCAGGAGGGAGGGAACTAACACCGGGGAGCTGTTTTTT. Translating gives CASRREGTNTGELFF.

The V call is TRBV2, the J call TRBJ1-3; no reliable D call. V gave up 8 bases and J gave up 0 bases, with 8 bases separating them. The CDR3 contains 13 residues. CDR1 and CDR2 (germline): SNHLY, FYNNEI. CDR3 protein: CASETFSGNTIYF. In DNA form, the CDR3 reads TGTGCCAGCGAAACTTTCTCTGGAAACACCATATATTTT.

The chain employs TRBV21-1 and TRBJ1-6; the table's D call TRBD1 went unverified against the DNA. TRBV21-1 constitutes a pseudogene. This CDR3 has 18 amino acids. CDR3 in amino acids: CASSKGVPTSPYNSPLHF. The CDR3 nucleotides read TGTGCCAGCAGCAAAGGAGTGCCGACATCCCCCTATAATTCACCCCTCCACTTT.

The chain links TRBV27 to TRBJ1-1; 7 bases map to TRBD1. The CDR3 has 15 residues. With 2 bases clipped from V and 1 base from J, the junction kept 4 bases outside the gene matches. Germline CDR1 and CDR2: MNHEY and SMNVEV (reference sequence). The CDR3 spells CASSLEGQTNTEAFF. The CDR3 DNA sequence: TGTGCCAGCAGTTTAGAGGGACAGACGAACACTGAAGCTTTCTTT.

This chain links TRBV2 with TRBJ2-6; possibly TRBD1 for D (5 bases). This CDR3 is 18 amino acids long. Germline CDR1 SNHLY, CDR2 FYNNEI. Trimming removed 2 bases at V and 2 bases at J, with 16 bases between. The CDR3 here is CASSETAPGPAGANVLTF. The DNA of the CDR3 is TGTGCCAGCAGTGAAACTGCCCCAGGGCCGGCTGGGGCCAACGTCCTGACTTTC.

The chain has TRBV7-9 and TRBJ1-1; D remains unclear. CDR3 length: 13 amino acids. The V gene's germline CDR1 is SEHNR and CDR2 FQNEAQ (reference sequence). The ends were cut back, 1 base at V and 8 bases at J, with 11 bases in the middle. The CDR3 bases are TGTGCCAGCAGCTTAGTGAGTACAGAAGAAGCTTTCTTT. Its protein product is CASSLVSTEEAFF. The full variable domain, with the rest looked up from reference TRBV7-9 and TRBJ1-1, is DTGVSQNPRHKITKRGQNVTFRCDPISEHNRLYWYRQTLGQGPEFLTYFQNEAQLEKSRLLSDRFSAERPKGSFSTLEIQRTEQGDSAMYLCASSLVSTEEAFFGQGTRLTVV.

V is TRBV18 and J is TRBJ1-5, with D perhaps matching TRBD1 (6 bases). The length of the CDR3 is 13 residues. Between the trimmed V and J ends, which lost 4 bases and 4 bases, there was a span of 8 bases. CDR1 and CDR2 (germline): KGHSH, LQKENI. As DNA, the CDR3 is TGTGCCAGCTCACTCGGACAGAATCAGCCCCAGCATTTT. As protein: CASSLGQNQPQHF.

The V call is TRBV4-2, the J call TRBJ1-2; 7 positions agree with TRBD1. The CDR3 is 16 residues long. The V segment lost 3 bases and the J segment 4 bases; nucleotides outside the gene matches: 11. Germline V gene sequence: CDR1 LGHNA, CDR2 YNFKEQ. The CDR3: CASSQGGRGPGYGYTF. The CDR3 DNA is TGTGCCAGCAGCCAGGGCGGGAGGGGGCCTGGCTATGGCTACACCTTC.

This sequence joins TRBV19 and TRBJ2-2, with unresolved D. Germline V CDR1 and CDR2: LNHDA, SQIVND (reference sequence). Trimming removed 6 bases at V and 2 bases at J, with 10 bases between. This CDR3 is built from 14 residues. Here the CDR3 DNA reads TGTGCCAGTAGAGAGACTTTTAACACCGGGGAGCTGTTTTTT. Protein product: CASRETFNTGELFF. Full variable domain (remainder filled in from reference TRBV19 and TRBJ2-2): DGGITQSPKYLFRKEGQNVTLSCEQNLNHDAMYWYRQDPGQGLRLIYYSQIVNDFQKGDIAEGYSVSREKKESFPLTVTSAQKNPTAFYLCASRETFNTGELFFGEGSRLTVL.

The chain has TRBV27 and TRBJ1-1, with TRBD1 matching 12 bases. Germline CDR1 is MNHEY and CDR2 is SMNVEV (reference sequence). Trimming removed 3 bases from V and 5 bases from J; junction bases left unmatched: 13. The CDR3 spans 18 residues. The CDR3 spells CASSFTGQGAGKGTEAFF. The CDR3 DNA sequence: TGTGCCAGCAGTTTCACGGGACAGGGGGCGGGCAAGGGGACTGAAGCTTTCTTT.